The 24 T cell receptor beta chains given below trace back to one sample, sequenced in a study of blood T cell repertoires in COVID-19 (dated by TCRdb to the early 2020s). Receptors were amplified or captured by the immunoSEQ multiplex PCR assay. The table was pulled from immuneACCESS by TCRdb, which kept in-frame rearrangements only. Such tables lose some clones; where checked, under half of the loss comes from unresolved V genes, and the rest has no known cause. A total of more than 150,000 clones appear in this sample, roughly 86% of them only once. In total, the top ten clones hold roughly 0.99% of the sample. What was sequenced was peripheral blood. The receptor set was obtained from a man younger than 30 with acute or convalescent COVID-19.

The chain employs TRBV6-5 and TRBJ1-3; D not resolved. CDR3 length: 15 residues. Germline values: CDR1 MNHEY, CDR2 SVGAGI. V was trimmed by 5 bases and J by 1 base, leaving 12 bases between them. The CDR3 sequence: CASSPRGESGNTIYF. CDR3 nucleotides: TGTGCCAGCAGTCCTCGGGGAGAATCTGGAAACACCATATATTTT.

In regard to this clone: This sample includes further DNA sequences coding for the same CDR3. The chain uses TRBV6-5 and TRBJ1-1; 9 bases are shared with TRBD1. The V gene's germline CDR1 is MNHEY and CDR2 SVGAGI. The junction had 2 bases not matched to a gene; V was cut back by 2 bases and J by 4 bases. This CDR3 is built from 14 residues. The CDR3 nucleotides are TGTGCCAGCAGTTACACGGGACAGGGCACTGAAGCTTTCTTT. It specifies CASSYTGQGTEAFF.

The V gene is TRBV30, the J gene TRBJ2-7, with a weak D call TRBD2 (6 bases). Germline V lookup: CDR1 GTSNPN, CDR2 SVGIG (reference sequence). V was shortened by 3 bases and J by 3 bases, with 9 bases between the two germline ends. The CDR3 sequence is 12 residues long. The CDR3 DNA reads as TGTGCCTGGAGGGGACTGGTCTACGAGCAGTACGTC. Its translation is CAWRGLVYEQYV.

The chain combines TRBV24-1 with TRBJ2-7, with a possible D match to TRBD1 (6 bases). CDR1 and CDR2 (germline): KGHDR, SFDVKD. The V end lost 3 bases, the J end lost 7 bases, and 18 bases lay between the germline ends. The CDR3 contains 15 residues. The CDR3 loop is CATSDDWGQLWEQYV. In nucleotides, the CDR3 is TGTGCCACCAGTGATGATTGGGGGCAATTATGGGAGCAGTACGTC.

This clone is a singleton in its sample. V usage is TRBV4-2 and J usage is TRBJ1-2; D gene ambiguous. The V gene's germline CDR1 is LGHNA and CDR2 YNFKEQ. The CDR3 runs 15 residues. Trimming cost V 1 base and J 3 bases, with 12 bases left between them. CDR3 in DNA: TGTGCCAGCAGCCAAGGGGGAGGGCCCGACTATGGCTACACCTTC. It yields the protein CASSQGGGPDYGYTF.

V gene TRBV19 combines with J gene TRBJ2-1; 7 bases fit TRBD2. Germline assignment: CDR1 LNHDA and CDR2 SQIVND (reference sequence). This CDR3 is 16 amino acids long. Trimming cost V 3 bases and J 3 bases; bases outside gene matches: 8. This chain's CDR3 is CASSITASGIYNEQFF. In DNA, the CDR3 is TGTGCCAGTAGTATTACTGCTAGCGGAATCTACAATGAGCAGTTCTTC.

The genes are TRBV19 and TRBJ1-3, with 7 nucleotides matching TRBD1. The ends lost 10 bases at V and 1 base at J; junction bases unmatched: 7. The germline CDR1 and CDR2 sequences are LNHDA and SQIVND (reference sequence). The CDR3 totals 14 residues. The CDR3 reads CATRDRASGNTIYF. In nucleotides, the CDR3 is TGTGCCACTAGAGACAGGGCGTCTGGAAACACCATATATTTT.

This sequence joins TRBV7-9 and TRBJ1-1; TRBD1 might be the D (5 bases). CDR1 and CDR2 from the germline V gene are SEHNR and FQNEAQ (reference sequence). Trimming pared 5 bases from V and 6 bases from J, leaving 10 bases between. CDR3 size: 12 residues. This CDR3 reads CASSGTGAEAFF. In DNA, the CDR3 is TGTGCCAGCAGCGGAACAGGAGCTGAAGCTTTCTTT.

The chain uses TRBV29-1 and TRBJ1-2; 8 bases are shared with TRBD1. The CDR3 is 17 amino acids. Per the germline V gene, CDR1 is SQVTM and CDR2 is ANQGSEA. The V gene end was trimmed by 4 bases and the J gene end by 0 bases; junction bases not matched to a gene: 13. CDR3: CSVALDRDSLSNYGYTF. The CDR3 DNA follows: TGCAGCGTTGCCCTGGACAGGGACAGTTTATCTAACTATGGCTACACCTTC.

This clone was found once. The CDR3 loop reads CASSSQSTDTQYF. In nucleotides, the CDR3 is TGTGCCAGCAGTTCTCAGAGCACAGATACGCAGTATTTT. This chain joins TRBV6-5 and TRBJ2-3; D gene ambiguous. With 4 bases removed from V and 0 bases from J, the gap between germline ends came to 5 bases. The CDR3 consists of 13 residues. CDR1 is MNHEY and CDR2 is SVGAGI in the germline V gene.

This chain links TRBV7-9 with TRBJ2-2; D unresolved. Per germline, CDR1 SEHNR and CDR2 FQNEAQ (reference sequence). CDR3 length: 14 amino acids. Between the trimmed V and J ends, which lost 3 bases and 10 bases, there was a span of 15 bases. The CDR3 nucleotides read TGTGCCAGCAGCTTTAGTAGCAGTAGTGAGGAGCTGTTTTTT. Its protein product is CASSFSSSSEELFF. Together with reference TRBV7-9 and TRBJ2-2, the CDR3 gives the full variable domain: DTGVSQNPRHKITKRGQNVTFRCDPISEHNRLYWYRQTLGQGPEFLTYFQNEAQLEKSRLLSDRFSAERPKGSFSTLEIQRTEQGDSAMYLCASSFSSSSEELFFGEGSRLTVL.

The rearrangement links TRBV6-6 to TRBJ1-2; D not resolved. CDR3 length equals 13 residues. CDR1 is MNHNY and CDR2 is SVGAGI in the germline V gene (reference sequence). Trimming removed 4 bases at V and 4 bases at J, with 10 bases between. CDR3 sequence: CASSSGSLYGYTF. CDR3 DNA sequence: TGTGCCAGCAGTTCCGGGAGCCTCTATGGCTACACCTTC.

The J gene is TRBJ2-3, the V gene TRBV6-4; D not certain. Trimming stripped 0 bases from V and 4 bases from J, with 8 bases between. The CDR3 covers 14 residues. Per germline, CDR1 MRHNA and CDR2 SNTAGT. This chain's CDR3 is CASSDSTGADTQYF. In DNA, the CDR3 is TGTGCCAGCAGTGACTCGACTGGAGCAGATACGCAGTATTTT.

This chain uses TRBV4-1 with TRBJ2-7; weak D call: TRBD2 (5 bases). CDR1 and CDR2 (germline): MGHRA, YSYEKL. The CDR3 totals 15 residues. V lost 0 bases and J 5 bases, leaving 14 bases between the germline ends. CDR3 amino acids: CASSQDTWVGDEQYF. CDR3 coding DNA: TGCGCCAGCAGCCAAGATACTTGGGTCGGGGACGAGCAGTACTTC.

The gene calls are TRBV3-1 (or the pseudogene TRBV3-2) and TRBJ1-6; no definite D call. Trimming removed 11 bases from V and 5 bases from J, with 13 bases in between. Germline CDR1 and CDR2: LGHDT and YNNKEL (reference sequence). The CDR3 runs to 13 residues. In DNA, the CDR3 is TGTGCCGCGGCTTATCGAGATAATTCACCCCTCCACTTT. It translates to CAAAYRDNSPLHF.

The chain uses TRBV7-9 and TRBJ1-6, with 7 bases lining up with TRBD1. Germline lookup yields CDR1 SEHNR and CDR2 FQNEAQ (reference sequence). The J segment lost 8 bases and the V segment lost 1 base, leaving 2 bases of the junction unmatched. This CDR3 spans 14 amino acids. In DNA, the CDR3 is TGTGCCAGCAGCTTAGAGGGGGCAGATTCACCCCTCCACTTT. Protein: CASSLEGADSPLHF.

J is TRBJ1-1 and V is TRBV19; no clear D gene. The germline CDR1 and CDR2 sequences are LNHDA and SQIVND (reference sequence). This CDR3 is built from 12 residues. V was cut by 7 bases and J by 0 bases, with 6 bases left in between. The CDR3 DNA follows: TGTGCCAGTAATAACATGAACACTGAAGCTTTCTTT. Encoded protein: CASNNMNTEAFF.

The gene calls are TRBV18 and TRBJ1-1, with no clear D. V lost 3 bases and J 3 bases, leaving 14 bases between the germline ends. The V gene's germline CDR1 is KGHSH and CDR2 LQKENI. This CDR3 has 15 amino acids. The CDR3 coding sequence is TGTGCCAGCTCACCTCGGGTCCCTGGAGACACTGAAGCTTTCTTT. It specifies CASSPRVPGDTEAFF.

V is TRBV11-2 and J is TRBJ1-5; 8 positions agree with TRBD1. CDR1 and CDR2 from the germline V gene are SGHAT and FQNNGV. V shed 5 bases, J shed 6 bases, and the junction held 3 bases outside the gene matches. The CDR3 spans 13 residues. The CDR3 DNA follows: TGTGCCAGCAGCCCAACAGGGGGTCAGCCCCAGCATTTT. The encoded protein is CASSPTGGQPQHF.

The rearrangement links TRBV7-2 to TRBJ2-1; tentative D call: TRBD2 (6 bases). Germline CDR1 and CDR2: SGHTA and FQGNSA. V was clipped by 1 base and J by 6 bases, with 10 bases between them. The CDR3 has 14 amino acids. The CDR3 is CASSLGEAPNEQFF. DNA for the CDR3: TGTGCCAGCAGCTTAGGGGAGGCTCCCAATGAGCAGTTCTTC.

V gene TRBV28 combines with J gene TRBJ1-5; 7 bases agree with TRBD1. Germline loops: CDR1 MDHEN, CDR2 SYDVKM. Trimming cost V 2 bases and J 3 bases; bases outside gene matches: 4. The CDR3 spans 15 residues. For the CDR3, the DNA is TGTGCCAGCAGTTTAGAGGGGGCTTTCAATCAGCCCCAGCATTTT. It specifies CASSLEGAFNQPQHF.

The chain joins TRBV3-1 (or the pseudogene TRBV3-2) to TRBJ1-1, with 8 positions matching TRBD1. Germline-derived CDR1 and CDR2 are LGHDT and YNNKEL (reference sequence). Trimming cost V 1 base and J 5 bases; bases outside gene matches: 6. This CDR3 region has 15 residues. CDR3 sequence: CASSQGAGGATEAFF. In nucleotides, the CDR3 is TGTGCCAGCAGCCAAGGGGCAGGGGGCGCAACTGAAGCTTTCTTT.

The chain recombines TRBV19 with TRBJ1-1, with D perhaps TRBD1 (5 bases). V shed 5 bases and J shed 5 bases, with 24 bases lying between them. CDR1 and CDR2 from the germline V gene are LNHDA and SQIVND (reference sequence). This CDR3 comprises 17 residues. The DNA for the CDR3 is TGTGCCAGTAGTGCTCGAAGGGGTCGGCATGATTTAACTGAAGCTTTCTTT. This gives the protein CASSARRGRHDLTEAFF. Full variable domain (remainder filled in from reference TRBV19 and TRBJ1-1): DGGITQSPKYLFRKEGQNVTLSCEQNLNHDAMYWYRQDPGQGLRLIYYSQIVNDFQKGDIAEGYSVSREKKESFPLTVTSAQKNPTAFYLCASSARRGRHDLTEAFFGQGTRLTVV.

The gene calls are TRBV4-2 and TRBJ2-2; D gene ambiguous. The V and J ends lost 0 bases and 10 bases respectively, with 9 bases between them. The length of the CDR3 is 13 residues. Germline V CDR1 and CDR2: LGHNA, YNFKEQ. In DNA form, the CDR3 reads TGTGCCAGCAGCCAAGATCCCCTTCCGGAGCTGTTTTTT. Its translation is CASSQDPLPELFF.